This T cell receptor beta chain appears in the sequencing data of a study of T cell changes during pregnancy in multiple sclerosis. TCRdb keeps only in-frame clones here, not all; method: immunoSEQ multiplex PCR. This table holds about 44,000 clones, 95% to 97% found once. The CDR3 covers 13 residues. Trimming left V 6 bases short and J 2 bases short, with 11 bases between. Looked up from germline, CDR1 is MNHEY and CDR2 is SMNVEV (reference sequence). The sample here was peripheral blood, taken in the second trimester of pregnancy. This receptor was obtained from a female donor with multiple sclerosis, enrolled in a pregnancy study. The chain couples TRBV27 to TRBJ2-7; weak D call: TRBD2 (6 bases). The CDR3 DNA reads as TGTGCCAGCAGGCGGGCGGGACCCTACGAGCAGTACTTC. Protein sequence: CASRRAGPYEQYF.